This T cell receptor (beta chain) derives from a study of cytomegalovirus exposure and HLA in healthy donors. Study background: The 120 or so validation repertoires used a platform that matched the one used for the approximately 620 first-cohort repertoires, as a later analysis reported.

TCRdb's copy holds only in-frame clones and misses some; the assay was immunoSEQ multiplex PCR. The data contain about 140,000 clones, about 94% of them singletons. Findings of the study overall: Cytomegalovirus association was listed for 150 to 200 TCR beta chains. A few CMV-associated chains proved CMV antigen-specific in vitro.

This clone was recorded once. What it binds is unknown. Material: PBMCs. The TCR comes from a man aged 18 to 29 in good health and CMV-seropositive.

CDR3 DNA sequence: TGTGCCAGCAGTTTAGGGCAGACCTCCTACAATGAGCAGTTCTTC. Its translation is CASSLGQTSYNEQFF. V gene TRBV27 combines with J gene TRBJ2-1; D gene ambiguous. The germline V and J ends were trimmed by 2 bases and 0 bases, with 8 bases remaining between them. Germline V gene sequence: CDR1 MNHEY, CDR2 SMNVEV (reference sequence). CDR3 length equals 15 residues.